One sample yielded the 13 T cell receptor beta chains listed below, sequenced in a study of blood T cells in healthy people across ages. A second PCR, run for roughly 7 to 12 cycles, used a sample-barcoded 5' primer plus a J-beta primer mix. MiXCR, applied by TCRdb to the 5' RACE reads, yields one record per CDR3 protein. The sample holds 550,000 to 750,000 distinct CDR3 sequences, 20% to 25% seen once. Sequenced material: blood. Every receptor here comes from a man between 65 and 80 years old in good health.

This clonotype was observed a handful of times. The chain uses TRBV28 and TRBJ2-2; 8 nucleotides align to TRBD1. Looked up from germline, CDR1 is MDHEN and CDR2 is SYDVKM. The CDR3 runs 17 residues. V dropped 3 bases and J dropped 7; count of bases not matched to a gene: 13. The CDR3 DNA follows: TGTGCCAGCAGTTTGTCGTCCGGCAGGGGGCAAAGCGGGGAGCTGTTTTTT. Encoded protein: CASSLSSGRGQSGELFF.

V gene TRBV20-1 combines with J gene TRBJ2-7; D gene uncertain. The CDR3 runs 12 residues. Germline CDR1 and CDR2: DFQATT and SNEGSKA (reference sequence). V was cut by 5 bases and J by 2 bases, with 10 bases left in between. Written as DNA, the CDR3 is TGCAGTGCTCCGACCGGCCCCTACGAGCAGTACTTC. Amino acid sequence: CSAPTGPYEQYF.

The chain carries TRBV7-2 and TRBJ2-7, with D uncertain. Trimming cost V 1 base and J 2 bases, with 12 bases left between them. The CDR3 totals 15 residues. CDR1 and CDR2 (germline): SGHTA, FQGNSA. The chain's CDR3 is CASSLDVGTPYEQYF. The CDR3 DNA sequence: TGTGCCAGCAGCTTAGATGTGGGAACTCCCTACGAGCAGTACTTC.

CDR3 loop: CASSDSWALAGKLAKNIQYF. CDR3 coding DNA: TGTGCCAGCAGTGACTCCTGGGCGCTAGCGGGAAAATTAGCCAAAAACATTCAGTACTTC. The V call is TRBV6-4, the J call TRBJ2-4; 9 positions match TRBD2. Germline V lookup: CDR1 MRHNA, CDR2 SNTAGT. Germline trimming cut 0 bases from V and 0 bases from J; bases unmatched to any gene: 12. The CDR3 runs to 20 residues.

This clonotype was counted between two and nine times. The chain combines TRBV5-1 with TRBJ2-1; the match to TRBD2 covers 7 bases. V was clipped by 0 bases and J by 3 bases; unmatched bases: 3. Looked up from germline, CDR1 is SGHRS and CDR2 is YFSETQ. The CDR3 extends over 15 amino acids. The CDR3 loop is CASSLGGSLYNEQFF. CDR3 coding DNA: TGCGCCAGCAGCTTGGGCGGGAGCCTCTACAATGAGCAGTTCTTC.

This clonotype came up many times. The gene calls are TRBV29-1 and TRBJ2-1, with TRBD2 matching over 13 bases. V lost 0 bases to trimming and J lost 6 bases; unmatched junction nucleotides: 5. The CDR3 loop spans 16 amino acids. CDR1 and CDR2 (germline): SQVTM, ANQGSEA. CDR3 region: CSVEDWTSGSLNEQFF. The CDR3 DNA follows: TGCAGCGTTGAAGACTGGACTAGCGGGAGTCTCAATGAGCAGTTCTTC.

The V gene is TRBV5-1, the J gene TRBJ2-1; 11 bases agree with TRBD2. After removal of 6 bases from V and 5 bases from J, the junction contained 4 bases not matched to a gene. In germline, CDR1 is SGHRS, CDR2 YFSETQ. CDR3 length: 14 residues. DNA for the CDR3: TGCGCCAGCAATAGCGGGAGGGCGGACAATGAGCAGTTCTTC. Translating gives CASNSGRADNEQFF.

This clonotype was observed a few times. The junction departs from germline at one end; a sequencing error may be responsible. CDR3 in DNA: TGTGCCAGCAGCTCAACCCCCTCCTACGAGCAGTCCTTC. Its translation: CASSSTPSYEQSF. The V and J genes are TRBV9 and TRBJ2-7; no reliable D call. Germline CDR1 is SGDLS and CDR2 is YYNGEE. This CDR3 has 13 amino acids.

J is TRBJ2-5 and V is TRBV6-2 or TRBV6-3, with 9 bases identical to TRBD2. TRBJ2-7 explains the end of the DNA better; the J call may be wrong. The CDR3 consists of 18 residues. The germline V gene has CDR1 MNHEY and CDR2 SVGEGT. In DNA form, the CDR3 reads TGTGCCAGCCCCCCGGTGGAGCGGGAGGAAAAGAGGAGGGACGAGCAGTACTTC. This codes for CASPPVEREEKRRDEQYF.

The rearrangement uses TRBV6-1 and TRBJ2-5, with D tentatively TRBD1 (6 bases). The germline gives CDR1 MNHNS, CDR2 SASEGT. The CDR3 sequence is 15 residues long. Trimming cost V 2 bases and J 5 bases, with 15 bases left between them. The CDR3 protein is CASSEYGRGAETQYF. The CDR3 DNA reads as TGTGCCAGCAGTGAATATGGCAGGGGCGCGGAGACCCAGTACTTC.

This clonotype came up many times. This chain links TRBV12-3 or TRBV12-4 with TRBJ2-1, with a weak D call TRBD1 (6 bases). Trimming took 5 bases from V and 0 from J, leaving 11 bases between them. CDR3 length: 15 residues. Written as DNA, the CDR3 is TGTGCCAGCAGTGGGGGCAGGTCCTCCTACAATGAGCAGTTCTTC. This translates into CASSGGRSSYNEQFF.

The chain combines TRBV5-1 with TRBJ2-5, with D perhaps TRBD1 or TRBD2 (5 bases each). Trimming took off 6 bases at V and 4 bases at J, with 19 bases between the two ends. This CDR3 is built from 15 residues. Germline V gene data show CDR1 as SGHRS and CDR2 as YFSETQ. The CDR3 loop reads CASTPSTRDRETQYF. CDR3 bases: TGCGCCAGCACCCCATCGACCCGGGACCGAGAGACCCAGTACTTC.

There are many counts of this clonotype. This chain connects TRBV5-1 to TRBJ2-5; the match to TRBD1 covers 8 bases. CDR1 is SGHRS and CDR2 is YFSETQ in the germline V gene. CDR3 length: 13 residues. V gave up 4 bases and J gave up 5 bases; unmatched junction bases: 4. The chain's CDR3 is CASSPRQGETQYF. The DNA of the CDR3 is TGCGCCAGCAGCCCCAGACAGGGGGAGACCCAGTACTTC. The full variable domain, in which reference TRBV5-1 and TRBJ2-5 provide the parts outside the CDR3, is KAGVTQTPRYLIKTRGQQVTLSCSPISGHRSVSWYQQTPGQGLQFLFEYFSETQRNKGNFPGRFSGRQFSNSRSEMNVSTLELGDSALYLCASSPRQGETQYFGPGTRLLVL.